These 18 T cell receptor beta chains share one sample of origin, sequenced in a study of blood T cell repertoires in COVID-19. Assay used: immunoSEQ multiplex PCR; TCRdb lists only in-frame clones, some missing. The sample carries around 120,000 clones, approximately 86% recorded once. Sequenced sample: peripheral blood. The receptors derive from a human donor in a cohort sampled during active COVID-19.

This clone was picked up one time. This CDR3 reads CASSTGHLLSSYNEQFF. CDR3 nucleotides: TGTGCCAGTAGTACGGGACACCTATTGAGCTCCTACAATGAGCAGTTCTTC. The chain has TRBV19 and TRBJ2-1, with D possibly matching TRBD1 (6 bases). This CDR3 contains 17 residues. The germline V and J ends were trimmed by 4 bases and 0 bases, with 16 bases remaining between them. Germline V gene lookup returns CDR1 LNHDA and CDR2 SQIVND (reference sequence).

This rearrangement joins TRBV27 to TRBJ2-7; 8 bases map to TRBD1. V gave up 3 bases and J gave up 5 bases; unmatched junction bases: 3. This CDR3 is 13 amino acids long. The germline gives CDR1 MNHEY, CDR2 SMNVEV (reference sequence). CDR3 bases: TGTGCCAGCAGTTTGGACAGGGCCCACGAGCAGTACTTC. Residues: CASSLDRAHEQYF.

In this sample, this clone turned up once. V gene TRBV6-5 combines with J gene TRBJ2-5; TRBD2 matches at 7 bases. Germline CDR1 and CDR2: MNHEY and SVGAGI. The J segment lost 6 bases and the V segment lost 7 bases, leaving 8 bases of the junction unmatched. This CDR3 contains 13 residues. The CDR3 coding sequence is TGTGCCAGCAATAAACTAGCGTTGCAGACCCAGTACTTC. Amino acid sequence: CASNKLALQTQYF.

The chain couples TRBV3-1 (or the pseudogene TRBV3-2) to TRBJ2-1; 7 nucleotides match TRBD2. Per germline, CDR1 LGHDT and CDR2 YNNKEL (reference sequence). V lost 4 bases and J lost 7; bases outside the gene matches: 10. The CDR3 is 15 amino acids. CDR3 sequence reads: CASSLPSGRWNEQFF. The CDR3 DNA follows: TGTGCCAGCAGCCTCCCTAGCGGCCGGTGGAATGAGCAGTTCTTC.

V is TRBV27 and J is TRBJ2-6; tentatively, D is TRBD1 (6 bases). Germline CDR1 MNHEY, CDR2 SMNVEV (reference sequence). The V end lost 10 bases, the J end lost 0 bases, and 22 bases lay between the germline ends. This CDR3 is 18 amino acids long. The DNA of the CDR3 is TGTGCCACCCTTAAATCCGGGACATTCGTCTCTGGGGCCAACGTCCTGACTTTC. Protein sequence: CATLKSGTFVSGANVLTF.

The chain employs TRBV7-2 and TRBJ2-3; D is possibly TRBD2 (6 bases). Trimming took off 3 bases at V and 1 base at J, with 8 bases between the two ends. Germline V gene sequence: CDR1 SGHTA, CDR2 FQGNSA. The CDR3 has 14 amino acids. CDR3 in amino acids: CASSLWEGTDTQYF. In DNA form, the CDR3 reads TGTGCCAGCAGCTTGTGGGAGGGCACAGATACGCAGTATTTT.

The CDR3 sequence: CASSPVLGGLGYTF. The CDR3 coding sequence is TGCGCCAGCAGCCCGGTATTGGGGGGTCTTGGCTACACCTTC. The chain carries TRBV5-1 and TRBJ1-2; weak D call: TRBD1 (5 bases). The V gene lost 4 bases and the J gene lost 7 bases, with 17 bases spanning the gap. CDR1 and CDR2 (germline): SGHRS, YFSETQ. The CDR3 is 14 residues long.

V usage is TRBV6-2 or TRBV6-3 and J usage is TRBJ2-1, with TRBD2 matching 12 bases. The germline CDR1 and CDR2 sequences are MNHEY and SVGEGT. V lost 6 bases, J lost 6 bases, and 6 bases stayed unmatched. The length of the CDR3 is 15 residues. CDR3 nucleotides: TGTGCCAGCAGCCCACTAGCGGGGGGTCGCAATGAGCAGTTCTTC. This sequence encodes CASSPLAGGRNEQFF.

CDR3 in DNA: TGTGCCAGCAGCTCGGGACAGGGGGCAGGGGGGACCCAGTACTTC. As protein: CASSSGQGAGGTQYF. The chain is built from TRBV11-3 and TRBJ2-5; 12 nucleotides match TRBD1. With 4 bases clipped from V and 7 bases from J, the junction kept 7 bases outside the gene matches. Germline CDR1 is SGHNT and CDR2 is YENEEA. There are 15 residues in the CDR3.

The chain carries TRBV7-9 and TRBJ2-3; the D gene is possibly TRBD1 (5 bases). The CDR3 is 17 residues long. Trimming left V 4 bases short and J 3 bases short, with 20 bases between. Per germline, CDR1 SEHNR and CDR2 FQNEAQ (reference sequence). CDR3 bases: TGTGCCAGCAGCTCTTCTTTGACAGACCCGGCGACAGATACGCAGTATTTT. It encodes CASSSSLTDPATDTQYF.

This clone was detected only once. J is TRBJ2-1 and V is TRBV5-1, with D possibly matching TRBD1 (6 bases). Trimming stripped 0 bases from V and 4 bases from J, with 8 bases between. In germline, CDR1 is SGHRS, CDR2 YFSETQ. The CDR3 loop spans 14 amino acids. The CDR3: CASSLEGEYNEQFF. CDR3 nucleotide sequence: TGCGCCAGCAGCTTGGAGGGGGAGTACAATGAGCAGTTCTTC.

V is TRBV19 and J is TRBJ2-3; 11 nucleotides match TRBD2. The J segment lost 4 bases and the V segment lost 5 bases, leaving 11 bases of the junction unmatched. From germline, CDR1 is LNHDA and CDR2 SQIVND (reference sequence). The CDR3 is 17 amino acids. The CDR3 here is CASSPHRSGRGPDTQYF. The CDR3 coding sequence is TGTGCCAGTAGTCCGCACCGTAGCGGGAGGGGCCCAGATACGCAGTATTTT.

CDR3 sequence reads: CASSRSTPGTGELFF. Written as DNA, the CDR3 is TGTGCCAGTAGTAGGTCGACCCCGGGCACCGGGGAGCTGTTTTTT. The chain uses TRBV19 and TRBJ2-2; no definite D call. Germline CDR1 reads LNHDA; CDR2 reads SQIVND (reference sequence). The germline V and J ends were trimmed by 4 bases and 4 bases, with 13 bases remaining between them. This CDR3 contains 15 residues.

This clone was detected once. V is TRBV7-6 and J is TRBJ2-7; the D is unclear. From germline, CDR1 is SGHVS and CDR2 FNYEAQ. The germline V and J ends were trimmed by 6 bases and 4 bases, with 19 bases remaining between them. The length of the CDR3 is 15 residues. CDR3 loop: CASRVSLFRLYEQYF. In DNA form, the CDR3 reads TGTGCCAGCAGAGTTAGCTTATTCAGATTATACGAGCAGTACTTC. Full variable domain (outside the CDR3, taken from reference TRBV7-6 and TRBJ2-7): GAGVSQSPRYKVTKRGQDVALRCDPISGHVSLYWYRQALGQGPEFLTYFNYEAQQDKSGLPNDRFSAERPEGSISTLTIQRTEQRDSAMYRCASRVSLFRLYEQYFGPGTRLTVT.

The chain carries TRBV29-1 and TRBJ1-1; 7 bases are shared with TRBD1. Germline CDR1 SQVTM, CDR2 ANQGSEA. This CDR3 comprises 14 residues. J gave up 3 bases and V 6 bases, and 10 bases lay outside the gene matches. The DNA for the CDR3 is TGCAGCGTCACCCGGGAGGGGGCGTACACTGAAGCTTTCTTT. This sequence encodes CSVTREGAYTEAFF.

This clone was found a few times. The chain carries TRBV3-1 (or the pseudogene TRBV3-2) and TRBJ1-2; D ambiguous. The germline V gene encodes CDR1 LGHDT and CDR2 YNNKEL (reference sequence). The V and J ends lost 0 bases and 6 bases respectively, with 11 bases between them. The CDR3 is 14 amino acids. CDR3 nucleotide sequence: TGTGCCAGCAGCCAAGATCCCCGGGTGGATGGCTACACCTTC. As protein: CASSQDPRVDGYTF.

A single count supports this clone. J is TRBJ2-1 and V is TRBV19; 13 positions match TRBD2. This CDR3 is 19 amino acids long. Per germline, CDR1 LNHDA and CDR2 SQIVND (reference sequence). V trimming: 5 bases; J trimming: 5 bases; junction bases outside the gene matches: 15. CDR3 in amino acids: CASSSRGTSGALGHNEQFF. The CDR3 DNA is TGTGCCAGTAGTTCCCGAGGGACTAGCGGGGCCCTGGGTCACAATGAGCAGTTCTTC.

This clone has only one observation. This chain links TRBV7-8 with TRBJ2-5, with 8 bases that match TRBD2. The CDR3 has 15 residues. The V gene's germline CDR1 is SGHVS and CDR2 FQNEAQ. Unmatched junction bases numbered 7, after V lost 5 bases and J lost 2 bases. CDR3 amino acids: CASSPMSGGQETQYF. The CDR3 nucleotides are TGTGCCAGCAGCCCGATGAGCGGGGGACAAGAGACCCAGTACTTC.